These 16 T cell receptor beta chains share one sample of origin, sequenced in a study of blood T cell repertoires in COVID-19. TCRdb keeps only in-frame clones here, not all; method: immunoSEQ multiplex PCR. The sample shows around 160,000 clones, approximately 85% of them seen only once. Sequencing was carried out using peripheral blood. The receptors here all came from a woman in her fifties or sixties with COVID-19, enrolled during active disease.

The gene calls are TRBV4-2 and TRBJ2-1; perhaps TRBD1 as D (5 bases). CDR1 and CDR2 from the germline V gene are LGHNA and YNFKEQ. This CDR3 contains 17 residues. V shed 0 bases and J shed 0 bases, with 12 bases lying between them. The CDR3 reads CASSQEGRAASYNEQFF. The CDR3 region has the DNA TGTGCCAGCAGCCAAGAGGGGCGAGCTGCCTCCTACAATGAGCAGTTCTTC.

V usage is TRBV11-2 and J usage is TRBJ1-1, with a weak D call TRBD1 (5 bases). Germline V gene data show CDR1 as SGHAT and CDR2 as FQNNGV. The germline V and J ends were trimmed by 3 bases and 1 base, with 18 bases remaining between them. The CDR3 runs to 17 residues. The chain's CDR3 is CASSFQGRNKGNTEAFF. CDR3 coding DNA: TGTGCCAGCAGCTTCCAGGGCAGGAACAAGGGGAACACTGAAGCTTTCTTT.

DNA for the CDR3: TGTGCCAGCACCTATAGCGGGGGGGGCCAAGAGACCCAGTACTTC. It yields the protein CASTYSGGGQETQYF. This sequence joins TRBV4-2 and TRBJ2-5; 11 bases agree with TRBD2. This CDR3 comprises 15 residues. In germline, CDR1 is LGHNA, CDR2 YNFKEQ. The ends lost 7 bases at V and 1 base at J; junction bases unmatched: 5.

The chain carries TRBV9 and TRBJ1-4; no definite D call. The CDR3 loop spans 13 amino acids. V lost 4 bases and J 6 bases, leaving 10 bases between the germline ends. Germline V CDR1 and CDR2: SGDLS, YYNGEE. The CDR3 sequence: CASSPLLDEKLFF. CDR3 DNA: TGTGCCAGCAGCCCCCTACTCGATGAAAAACTGTTTTTT.

V is TRBV13 and J is TRBJ2-1; 13 bases map to TRBD2. V lost 5 bases and J lost 10; bases outside the gene matches: 8. The CDR3 is made up of 15 amino acids. Germline V gene lookup returns CDR1 PRHDT and CDR2 FYEKMQ (reference sequence). The CDR3 loop reads CASSPTSGGDYEQFF. The CDR3 coding sequence is TGTGCCAGCAGCCCTACTAGCGGGGGGGATTACGAGCAGTTCTTC.

This clone was seen once. The gene calls are TRBV18 and TRBJ1-1, with D tentatively TRBD1 (6 bases). Trimming took off 6 bases at V and 0 bases at J, with 11 bases between the two ends. Germline CDR1 and CDR2: KGHSH and LQKENI. The CDR3 is 14 residues long. CDR3 sequence (DNA): TGTGCCAGCTCGCCAGGACAGATGAACACTGAAGCTTTCTTT. As protein: CASSPGQMNTEAFF.

This chain uses TRBV14 with TRBJ1-2; D possibly corresponds to TRBD1 (6 bases). The V gene's germline CDR1 is SGHDN and CDR2 FVKESK. Trimming cost V 4 bases and J 6 bases, with 21 bases left between them. This CDR3 region has 16 residues. CDR3 nucleotides: TGTGCCAGCAGCCTCATTAATCGGGGACATATGGATGGCTACACCTTC. Translating it yields CASSLINRGHMDGYTF.

V gene TRBV9 combines with J gene TRBJ1-5; 10 nucleotides align to TRBD1. This CDR3 has 15 amino acids. The germline gives CDR1 SGDLS, CDR2 YYNGEE. After removal of 3 bases from V and 5 bases from J, the junction contained 5 bases not matched to a gene. This chain's CDR3 is CASSAGTGDDQPQHF. DNA for the CDR3: TGTGCCAGCAGCGCCGGGACAGGGGACGATCAGCCCCAGCATTTT. The variable domain in full, completed from reference TRBV9 and TRBJ1-5, reads DSGVTQTPKHLITATGQRVTLRCSPRSGDLSVYWYQQSLDQGLQFLIQYYNGEERAKGNILERFSAQQFPDLHSELNLSSLELGDSALYFCASSAGTGDDQPQHFGDGTRLSIL.

The genes are TRBV5-1 and TRBJ1-1, with D perhaps TRBD1 (5 bases). Germline V CDR1 and CDR2: SGHRS, YFSETQ. The V gene lost 0 bases and the J gene lost 1 base, with 10 bases spanning the gap. The CDR3 runs to 15 residues. CDR3 DNA sequence: TGCGCCAGCAGCTTGGTGGCTGGGGCGAACACTGAAGCTTTCTTT. Protein product: CASSLVAGANTEAFF. The whole variable domain, filled in from reference TRBV5-1 and TRBJ1-1, reads KAGVTQTPRYLIKTRGQQVTLSCSPISGHRSVSWYQQTPGQGLQFLFEYFSETQRNKGNFPGRFSGRQFSNSRSEMNVSTLELGDSALYLCASSLVAGANTEAFFGQGTRLTVV.

V gene TRBV18 combines with J gene TRBJ2-3, with 7 bases lining up with TRBD2. Germline V lookup: CDR1 KGHSH, CDR2 LQKENI. Trimming cost V 0 bases and J 2 bases; bases outside gene matches: 8. The length of the CDR3 is 17 residues. The DNA for the CDR3 is TGTGCCAGCTCACCACCTAGCGGGTCCCCATACACAGATACGCAGTATTTT. Amino acids: CASSPPSGSPYTDTQYF.

This chain uses TRBV11-3 with TRBJ1-1; D is uncertain. Germline V lookup: CDR1 SGHNT, CDR2 YENEEA. CDR3 length: 13 residues. V gave up 5 bases and J gave up 0 bases, with 7 bases separating them. As DNA, the CDR3 is TGTGCCAGCAGCCGGGAGCTGAACACTGAAGCTTTCTTT. Translating gives CASSRELNTEAFF.

This clone was seen more than once but under ten times. The rearrangement links TRBV2 to TRBJ2-7; 10 nucleotides agree with TRBD1. V trimming: 10 bases; J trimming: 3 bases; junction bases outside the gene matches: 6. CDR1 and CDR2 (germline): SNHLY, FYNNEI. This CDR3 spans 13 amino acids. CDR3 loop: CAITTGGIYEQYF. The CDR3, as DNA: TGTGCCATAACGACAGGGGGCATCTACGAGCAGTACTTC.

The chain links TRBV7-8 to TRBJ2-7; 7 positions match TRBD2. Germline trimming cut 6 bases from V and 4 bases from J; bases unmatched to any gene: 9. In germline, CDR1 is SGHVS, CDR2 FQNEAQ. The length of the CDR3 is 14 residues. The DNA for the CDR3 is TGTGCCAGCAGTTCAAGCGGGGCTGCGTACGAGCAGTACTTC. Its translation: CASSSSGAAYEQYF.

The chain combines TRBV11-2 with TRBJ2-7, with D tentatively TRBD2 (5 bases). The CDR3 spans 14 residues. Germline CDR1 reads SGHAT; CDR2 reads FQNNGV. The germline V and J ends were trimmed by 5 bases and 5 bases, with 16 bases remaining between them. CDR3 region: CASSLTTSGDEQYF. The CDR3 DNA sequence: TGTGCCAGCAGCCTTACAACATCCGGGGACGAGCAGTACTTC.

This clone was seen once. The chain is built from TRBV6-6 and TRBJ1-1, with 8 bases that match TRBD1. The length of the CDR3 is 16 residues. V trimming: 2 bases; J trimming: 3 bases; junction bases outside the gene matches: 8. CDR1 is MNHNY, CDR2 SVGAGI, per germline (reference sequence). CDR3 DNA sequence: TGTGCCAGCAGTTACCTGAGGACAGGGAAGGACACTGAAGCTTTCTTT. It encodes CASSYLRTGKDTEAFF.

The V and J genes are TRBV18 and TRBJ2-3, with 7 bases identical to TRBD2. The CDR3 covers 16 residues. V dropped 2 bases and J dropped 5; count of bases not matched to a gene: 10. Germline V gene data show CDR1 as KGHSH and CDR2 as LQKENI. The CDR3 DNA reads TGTGCCAGCTCACCATCGGGACTACCGTGGCTAGATACGCAGTATTTT. This translates into CASSPSGLPWLDTQYF.